The next 17 T cell receptor beta chains were all read from a single sample in a study of T cell repertoires in ileal Crohn's disease. Regarding time point: neoterminal ileum biopsy at postoperative endoscopy, about 6 months after surgery. Using immunoSEQ multiplex PCR, the repertoire was profiled, and TCRdb retains in-frame clones only, with some absent. The sample gives approximately 11,000 clones, roughly 72% of which show up once; 7.7% is in the top ten. Material: ileal tissue. The origin of the receptors is an adult with Crohn's disease.

This sequence joins TRBV7-2 and TRBJ2-5; perhaps TRBD2 as D (6 bases). This CDR3 has 14 amino acids. Between the trimmed V and J ends, which lost 1 base and 9 bases, there was a span of 15 bases. Germline CDR1 and CDR2: SGHTA and FQGNSA. CDR3 residues: CASSLGRDSGAQYF. CDR3 sequence (DNA): TGTGCCAGCAGCTTAGGAAGGGACTCGGGGGCCCAGTACTTC. Full variable domain (outside the CDR3, taken from reference TRBV7-2 and TRBJ2-5): GAGVSQSPSNKVTEKGKDVELRCDPISGHTALYWYRQSLGQGLEFLIYFQGNSAPDKSGLPSDRFSAERTGGSVSTLTIQRTQQEDSAVYLCASSLGRDSGAQYFGPGTRLLVL.

The chain employs TRBV4-1 and TRBJ2-7; 7 nucleotides agree with TRBD1. Germline V gene data show CDR1 as MGHRA and CDR2 as YSYEKL. The CDR3 runs 14 residues. Trimming cost V 5 bases and J 4 bases; bases outside gene matches: 8. CDR3 residues: CASSWDSSSYEQYF. The CDR3 DNA sequence: TGCGCCAGCAGCTGGGACAGCTCGAGTTACGAGCAGTACTTC.

The chain combines TRBV30 with TRBJ2-7; the D gene is possibly TRBD2 (5 bases). Germline V gene sequence: CDR1 GTSNPN, CDR2 SVGIG (reference sequence). Deletions cut 0 bases from V and 5 bases from J, with 17 bases between. This CDR3 contains 15 residues. The CDR3 protein is CAWSVNSGSLNEQYF. CDR3 DNA: TGTGCCTGGAGTGTGAATTCGGGGTCCCTCAACGAGCAGTACTTC.

This sequence joins TRBV7-9 and TRBJ2-1, with 7 bases identical to TRBD2. V lost 3 bases and J lost 7; bases outside the gene matches: 6. Germline-derived CDR1 and CDR2 are SEHNR and FQNEAQ (reference sequence). There are 14 residues in the CDR3. CDR3: CASSFLGGWNEQFF. DNA for the CDR3: TGTGCCAGCAGCTTCTTGGGGGGGTGGAATGAGCAGTTCTTC.

The CDR3 bases are TGCGCCAGCAGCTTTAGGGGGATGGATGAGCAGTTCTTC. Translation gives CASSFRGMDEQFF. The V call is TRBV5-1, the J call TRBJ2-1; a weak D match, TRBD1 (6 bases). V was shortened by 2 bases and J by 8 bases, with 11 bases between the two germline ends. Germline V gene lookup returns CDR1 SGHRS and CDR2 YFSETQ. The CDR3 is 13 amino acids.

The chain is built from TRBV4-1 and TRBJ2-7; TRBD1 matches at 10 bases. This CDR3 has 17 residues. The trim removed 3 bases at V and 4 bases at J, leaving 12 bases unmatched. Per the germline V gene, CDR1 is MGHRA and CDR2 is YSYEKL. The CDR3 loop reads CASSQGQGTGSLYEQYF. In DNA form, the CDR3 reads TGCGCCAGCAGCCAGGGACAGGGGACGGGTTCCCTATACGAGCAGTACTTC.

CDR3 loop: CSGTGGNQPQHF. CDR3 sequence (DNA): TGCAGCGGAACAGGTGGCAATCAGCCCCAGCATTTT. The rearrangement links TRBV29-1 to TRBJ1-5, with D possibly being TRBD1 (5 bases). Trimming left V 7 bases short and J 2 bases short, with 9 bases between. The CDR3 spans 12 residues. Germline-derived CDR1 and CDR2 are SQVTM and ANQGSEA.

In regard to this clone: At one end, the junction sequence differs from germline, possibly due to a read error. V and J are TRBV6-1 and TRBJ2-2, with D possibly TRBD1 on 6 matching bases. Germline values: CDR1 MNHNS, CDR2 SASEGT. This CDR3 spans 16 amino acids. CDR3 residues: CASSEYNTGNSGELFF. The CDR3 bases are TGTGCCAGCAGTGAATACAACACAGGGAACTCCGGGGAGCTGTTTTTT.

CDR3 region: CASSLGTRVDEQFF. The CDR3 region has the DNA TGTGCCAGCAGTCTGGGGACTAGGGTCGATGAGCAGTTCTTC. V gene TRBV27 combines with J gene TRBJ2-1; TRBD2 agrees at 8 bases. CDR1 is MNHEY, CDR2 SMNVEV, per germline (reference sequence). V lost 5 bases, J lost 8 bases, and 8 bases stayed unmatched. The CDR3 is 14 amino acids.

J is TRBJ2-5 and V is TRBV18; 8 bases are shared with TRBD1. V shed 4 bases, J shed 3 bases, and the junction held 10 bases outside the gene matches. CDR3 size: 16 residues. Germline values: CDR1 KGHSH, CDR2 LQKENI. CDR3 sequence (DNA): TGTGCCAGCTCACGCATACTACAGGGGGAAAAAGAGACCCAGTACTTC. Translation gives CASSRILQGEKETQYF.

V is TRBV28 and J is TRBJ1-1; the D gene is possibly TRBD1 (5 bases). The CDR3 runs to 12 residues. Trimming took off 3 bases at V and 9 bases at J, with 11 bases between the two ends. Germline assignment: CDR1 MDHEN and CDR2 SYDVKM. CDR3 DNA sequence: TGTGCCAGCAGTTTGCGGCAGGGTAAAGCTTTCTTT. Encoded protein: CASSLRQGKAFF.

In its sample, this clone is large (0.1 to 1%). The genes are TRBV19 and TRBJ2-2; D may be TRBD1 (7 bases). V lost 8 bases, J lost 7 bases, and 8 bases lay in between. CDR1 is LNHDA, CDR2 SQIVND, per germline (reference sequence). There are 11 residues in the CDR3. CDR3 sequence reads: CASQGGGELFF. DNA of the CDR3: TGTGCCAGTCAGGGGGGCGGGGAGCTGTTTTTT.

This clone has only a few counts. The CDR3 DNA reads TGTGCCAGCAGCAATCCGGGACAGGGGGGGCCTGGGGCCAACGTCCTGACTTTC. Translated: CASSNPGQGGPGANVLTF. The V call is TRBV7-6, the J call TRBJ2-6; 11 bases line up with TRBD1. The CDR3 extends over 18 amino acids. CDR1 SGHVS and CDR2 FNYEAQ come from the germline V gene. The trim removed 5 bases at V and 2 bases at J, leaving 8 bases unmatched.

The chain carries TRBV27 and TRBJ1-6, with 9 bases identical to TRBD1. Per germline, CDR1 MNHEY and CDR2 SMNVEV (reference sequence). This CDR3 region has 15 residues. With 5 bases clipped from V and 7 bases from J, the junction kept 6 bases outside the gene matches. This CDR3 reads CASSKTQGANSPLHF. CDR3 nucleotide sequence: TGTGCCAGCAGTAAAACACAGGGGGCGAATTCACCCCTCCACTTT.

In this sample, this clone turned up once. The rearrangement links TRBV28 to TRBJ1-5; 8 bases match TRBD1. The J segment lost 6 bases and the V segment lost 8 bases, leaving 3 bases of the junction unmatched. The CDR3 sequence is 12 residues long. The germline CDR1 and CDR2 sequences are MDHEN and SYDVKM. The CDR3 spells CASRQGSQPQHF. The CDR3 DNA reads as TGTGCCAGCCGACAGGGGAGTCAGCCCCAGCATTTT.

The gene calls are TRBV19 and TRBJ2-5; tentative D call: TRBD2 (6 bases). The assigned J gene may be wrong: the sequence end matches TRBJ2-7 better. Germline V CDR1 and CDR2: LNHDA, SQIVND (reference sequence). The CDR3 consists of 16 residues. In DNA, the CDR3 is TGTGCCAGTAGTAAGGCATCAGCGGGTTCAAACTACGAGCAGTACTTC. Translated: CASSKASAGSNYEQYF.

The rearrangement joins TRBV10-2 to TRBJ1-5, with D possibly TRBD1 on 6 matching bases. The CDR3 extends over 14 amino acids. Deletions cut 9 bases from V and 4 bases from J, with 16 bases between. CDR1 and CDR2 from the germline V gene are WSHSY and SAAADI. The CDR3 region is CASALRGENQPQHF. CDR3 sequence (DNA): TGCGCCAGTGCTCTCAGGGGAGAGAATCAGCCCCAGCATTTT.